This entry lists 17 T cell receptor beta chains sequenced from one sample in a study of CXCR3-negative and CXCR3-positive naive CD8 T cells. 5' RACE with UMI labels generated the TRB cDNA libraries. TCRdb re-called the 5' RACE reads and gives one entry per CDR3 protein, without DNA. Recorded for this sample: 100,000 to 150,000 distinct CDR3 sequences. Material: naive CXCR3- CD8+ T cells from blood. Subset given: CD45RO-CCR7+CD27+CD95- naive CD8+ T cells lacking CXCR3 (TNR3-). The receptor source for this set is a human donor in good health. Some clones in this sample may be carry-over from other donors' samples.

The CDR3 loop reads CASSHSYTGELFF. The rearrangement uses TRBV6-6 and TRBJ2-2. The CDR3 extends over 13 amino acids. CDR1 MNHNY and CDR2 SVGAGI come from the germline V gene (reference sequence).

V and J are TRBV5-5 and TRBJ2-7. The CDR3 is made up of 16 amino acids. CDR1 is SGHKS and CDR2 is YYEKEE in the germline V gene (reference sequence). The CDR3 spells CASSLDPTGFSYEQYF.

CDR3: CSARIPGQGYEQYF. This chain connects TRBV20-1 to TRBJ2-7; no DNA is available, so the TRBD1 call from TCRdb remains unchecked. The V gene's germline CDR1 is DFQATT and CDR2 SNEGSKA (reference sequence). The length of the CDR3 is 14 residues.

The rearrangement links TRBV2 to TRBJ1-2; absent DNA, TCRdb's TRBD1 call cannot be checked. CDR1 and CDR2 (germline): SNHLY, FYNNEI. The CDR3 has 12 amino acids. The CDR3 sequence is CATLTGNYGYTF.

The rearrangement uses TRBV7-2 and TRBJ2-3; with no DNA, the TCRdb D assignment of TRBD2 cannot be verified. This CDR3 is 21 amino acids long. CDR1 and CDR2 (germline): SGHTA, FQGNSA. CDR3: CASSYLTGLAEISLFTDTQYF.

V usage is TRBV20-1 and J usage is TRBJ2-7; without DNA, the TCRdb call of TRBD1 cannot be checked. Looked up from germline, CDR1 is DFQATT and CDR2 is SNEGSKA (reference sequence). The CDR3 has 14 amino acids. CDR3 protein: CSATGTGGWYEQYF.

The CDR3 sequence: CASSSIKNLYNEQFF. The chain has TRBV7-2 and TRBJ2-1. Germline lookup yields CDR1 SGHTA and CDR2 FQGNSA. The CDR3 loop spans 15 amino acids.

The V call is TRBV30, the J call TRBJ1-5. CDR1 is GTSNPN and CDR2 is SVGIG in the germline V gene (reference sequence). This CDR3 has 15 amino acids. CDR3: CAWSVEQSLDQPQHF.

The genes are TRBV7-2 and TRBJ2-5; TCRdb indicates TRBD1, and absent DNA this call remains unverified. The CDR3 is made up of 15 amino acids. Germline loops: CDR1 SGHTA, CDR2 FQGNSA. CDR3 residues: CASSDGTGWEETQYF.

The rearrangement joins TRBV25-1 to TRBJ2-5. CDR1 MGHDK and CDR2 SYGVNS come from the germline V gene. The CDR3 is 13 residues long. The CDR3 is CASSESGGETQYF.

The CDR3 loop reads CASSLEGNEQFF. This chain uses TRBV5-1 with TRBJ2-1. The CDR3 consists of 12 residues. Per the germline V gene, CDR1 is SGHRS and CDR2 is YFSETQ.

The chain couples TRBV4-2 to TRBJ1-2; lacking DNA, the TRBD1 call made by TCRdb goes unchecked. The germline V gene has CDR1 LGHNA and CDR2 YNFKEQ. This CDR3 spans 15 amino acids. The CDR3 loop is CASSQDAGQNYGYTF.

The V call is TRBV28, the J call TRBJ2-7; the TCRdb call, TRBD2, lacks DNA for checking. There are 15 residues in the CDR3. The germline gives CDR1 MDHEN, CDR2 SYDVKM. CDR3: CASNQLAGVLYEQYF.

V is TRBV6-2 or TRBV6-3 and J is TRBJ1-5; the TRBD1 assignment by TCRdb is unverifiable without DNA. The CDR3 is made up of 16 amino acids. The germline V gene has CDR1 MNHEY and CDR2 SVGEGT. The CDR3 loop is CASNLRGQGTNQPQHF.

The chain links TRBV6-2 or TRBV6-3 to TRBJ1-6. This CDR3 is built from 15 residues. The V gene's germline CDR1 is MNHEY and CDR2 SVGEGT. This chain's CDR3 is CASRPQGLGNSPLHF.

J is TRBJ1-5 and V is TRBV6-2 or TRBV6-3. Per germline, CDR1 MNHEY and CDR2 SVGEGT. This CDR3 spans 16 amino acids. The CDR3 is CASSPRNVYSNQPQHF.

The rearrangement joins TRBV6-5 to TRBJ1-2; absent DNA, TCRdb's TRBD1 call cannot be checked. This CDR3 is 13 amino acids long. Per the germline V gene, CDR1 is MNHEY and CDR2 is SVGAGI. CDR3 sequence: CASSFDSGYGYTF.